A selection of T cell receptor beta chains follows, all from one sample in a study of T-cell reconstitution after alpha-beta-depleted transplantation in children. TCRdb itself ran the PCR reads through MiXCR, one entry per CDR3 protein. The top ten clones hold less than 6% of a sample with a few hundred thousand distinct CDR3 sequences, 9.7% of them seen once. Sample: PBMCs from the stem cell graft donor, taken from the stem cell graft. The receptors come from a human donor who donated a stem cell graft to a child with SCID. Both conserved end residues are part of each CDR3. Fields, in order: CDR3 DNA, CDR3 protein, J gene, clone size, D gene, V gene. D genes are given only for firm matches. Clone size is shown for a subset of rows, as once, few, many or a class of expanded clone.

CDR3 DNA: TGTGCCAGCAGCTTAACTGCAGGGCCCCTAAACACTGAAGCTTTCTTT
CDR3 protein: CASSLTAGPLNTEAFF
J gene: TRBJ1-1
clone size: many
D gene: -
V gene: TRBV7-3

CDR3 DNA: TGTGCCACCAGAGAGGGGCTACAAGAGACCCAGTACTTC
CDR3 protein: CATREGLQETQYF
J gene: TRBJ2-5
clone size: few
D gene: -
V gene: TRBV15

CDR3 DNA: TGTGCCACCAGTGGAGGCAGCACAGATACGCAGTATTTT
CDR3 protein: CATSGGSTDTQYF
J gene: TRBJ2-3
clone size: many
D gene: -
V gene: TRBV24-1

CDR3 DNA: TGCGCCAGCAGCTTCACCGGGACAGGGGATTCACCCCTCCACTTT
CDR3 protein: CASSFTGTGDSPLHF
J gene: TRBJ1-6
clone size: many
D gene: TRBD1
V gene: TRBV5-1

CDR3 DNA: TGCGCCAGCAGCCCGAGAGGGGGCCTCGTAAACTATGGCTACACCTTC
CDR3 protein: CASSPRGGLVNYGYTF
J gene: TRBJ1-2
clone size: many
D gene: TRBD1
V gene: TRBV4-1

CDR3 DNA: TGTGCCAGCAGTTACCAGCAGGGAAGAGGGAACACTGAAGCTTTCTTT
CDR3 protein: CASSYQQGRGNTEAFF
J gene: TRBJ1-1
clone size: many
D gene: -
V gene: TRBV6-5

CDR3 DNA: TGTGCCAGCAGGAAGGAGATGTACCAGGGGGATGGCTACACCTTC
CDR3 protein: CASRKEMYQGDGYTF
J gene: TRBJ1-2
clone size: many
D gene: TRBD1
V gene: TRBV27

CDR3 DNA: TGCAGTGCTAGAGATCGGGGAGGGACTAGCGGGAGATATCCACAAGAGACCCAGTACTTC
CDR3 protein: CSARDRGGTSGRYPQETQYF
J gene: TRBJ2-5
clone size: many
D gene: TRBD2
V gene: TRBV20-1

CDR3 DNA: TGCGCCAGCAGCCCAGACATGGACTACGAGCAGTACTTC
CDR3 protein: CASSPDMDYEQYF
J gene: TRBJ2-7
clone size: many
D gene: -
V gene: TRBV5-1

CDR3 DNA: TGTGCCACCAGCAGAGATACTAGCGGCAATGAGCAGTTCTTC
CDR3 protein: CATSRDTSGNEQFF
J gene: TRBJ2-1
clone size: many
D gene: TRBD2
V gene: TRBV15

CDR3 DNA: TGCAGTGCTAGAGGCGGACAGAACTATAATTCACCCCTCCACTTT
CDR3 protein: CSARGGQNYNSPLHF
J gene: TRBJ1-6
clone size: many
D gene: -
V gene: TRBV20-1

CDR3 DNA: TGCGCCAGCAGACTAGGACTAGCGGGGAACAATGAGCAGTTCTTC
CDR3 protein: CASRLGLAGNNEQFF
J gene: TRBJ2-1
clone size: many
D gene: TRBD2
V gene: TRBV5-1

CDR3 DNA: TGTGCCAGTTCCGGACAGTATGCTACCGGGGAGCTGTTTTTT
CDR3 protein: CASSGQYATGELFF
J gene: TRBJ2-2
clone size: many
D gene: -
V gene: TRBV19

CDR3 DNA: TGCGCCAGCAGCAAGACTTTAAGTTATGCCGACGGCTACACCTTC
CDR3 protein: CASSKTLSYADGYTF
J gene: TRBJ1-2
clone size: many
D gene: -
V gene: TRBV5-1

CDR3 DNA: TGTGCCAGCAGGCTCGACAGCAGCTCCTACGAGCAGTACTTC
CDR3 protein: CASRLDSSSYEQYF
J gene: TRBJ2-7
clone size: many
D gene: -
V gene: TRBV12-3/TRBV12-4

CDR3 DNA: TGTGCCAGCACTGGGGGGGCTGGCCGCACTGAAGCTTTCTTT
CDR3 protein: CASTGGAGRTEAFF
J gene: TRBJ1-1
clone size: many
D gene: -
V gene: TRBV18

CDR3 DNA: TGCGCCAGCAGTTCCAGCGGGGGACACAATCAAGGGACCCAGTACTTC
CDR3 protein: CASSSSGGHNQGTQYF
J gene: TRBJ2-5
clone size: many
D gene: TRBD2
V gene: TRBV5-1

CDR3 DNA: TGCGCCAGCAGCTTGGCGAACGGGAACACCGGGGAGCTGTTTTTT
CDR3 protein: CASSLANGNTGELFF
J gene: TRBJ2-2
clone size: many
D gene: -
V gene: TRBV5-1

CDR3 DNA: TGTGCCAGCAGTCCCCAAACAGGGAACAATTCACCCCTCCACTTT
CDR3 protein: CASSPQTGNNSPLHF
J gene: TRBJ1-6
clone size: many
D gene: -
V gene: TRBV12-3/TRBV12-4

CDR3 DNA: TGTGCCAGCAGCTTAGAAGGACAGGGGACCCACGAGCAGTACTTC
CDR3 protein: CASSLEGQGTHEQYF
J gene: TRBJ2-7
clone size: many
D gene: TRBD1
V gene: TRBV7-9

CDR3 DNA: TGTGCCAGCAGCCGGACAGGGGGCCCGAATCAGCCCCAGCATTTT
CDR3 protein: CASSRTGGPNQPQHF
J gene: TRBJ1-5
clone size: many
D gene: TRBD1
V gene: TRBV7-9

CDR3 DNA: TGTGCCAGCAGTTTGTTGCGGGATGAGCAGTTCTTC
CDR3 protein: CASSLLRDEQFF
J gene: TRBJ2-1
clone size: many
D gene: -
V gene: TRBV12-3/TRBV12-4

CDR3 DNA: TGCAGTGCTAGAGTATCGCGGGGGGCCTCCACAGATACGCAGTATTTT
CDR3 protein: CSARVSRGASTDTQYF
J gene: TRBJ2-3
clone size: many
D gene: TRBD2
V gene: TRBV20-1

CDR3 DNA: TGCGCCAGCGCTCATGGGGCGGACTATGGCTACACCTTC
CDR3 protein: CASAHGADYGYTF
J gene: TRBJ1-2
clone size: many
D gene: -
V gene: TRBV5-1

CDR3 DNA: TGTGCCAGCAGCTTACTCCAGGGAACGAATCAGCCCCAGCATTTT
CDR3 protein: CASSLLQGTNQPQHF
J gene: TRBJ1-5
clone size: many
D gene: -
V gene: TRBV7-8

CDR3 DNA: TGCAGTGCCCTGGGCACTTATGGGAGCTATGGCTACACCTTC
CDR3 protein: CSALGTYGSYGYTF
J gene: TRBJ1-2
clone size: few
D gene: -
V gene: TRBV20-1

CDR3 DNA: TGCGCCAGCAGCTTGTGGGGGTTAAAGAACACTGAAGCTTTCTTT
CDR3 protein: CASSLWGLKNTEAFF
J gene: TRBJ1-1
clone size: many
D gene: -
V gene: TRBV10-2

CDR3 DNA: TGCAGTGCTGGGACACTCCGAAGAAACACCGGGGAGCTGTTTTTT
CDR3 protein: CSAGTLRRNTGELFF
J gene: TRBJ2-2
clone size: many
D gene: -
V gene: TRBV29-1

CDR3 DNA: TGCGCCAGCAGGTTCTCCCTGGGGGAAAAGAACTATGGCTACACCTTC
CDR3 protein: CASRFSLGEKNYGYTF
J gene: TRBJ1-2
clone size: -
D gene: -
V gene: TRBV5-1

CDR3 DNA: TGTGCCAGCAGCTTATACGGGACGGCCCCAGATACGCAGTATTTT
CDR3 protein: CASSLYGTAPDTQYF
J gene: TRBJ2-3
clone size: many
D gene: -
V gene: TRBV7-2

CDR3 DNA: TGTGCCAGCAGTCTAGCAGGAACAGGGATCTACGAGCAGTACTTC
CDR3 protein: CASSLAGTGIYEQYF
J gene: TRBJ2-7
clone size: -
D gene: -
V gene: TRBV7-6

CDR3 DNA: TGTGCCAGCAGCGTAGTAGGGGATAACACTGAAGCTTTCTTT
CDR3 protein: CASSVVGDNTEAFF
J gene: TRBJ1-1
clone size: many
D gene: -
V gene: TRBV9

CDR3 DNA: TGTGCCAGCAGCCGGACCACGTTGGAAGAGACCCAGTACTTC
CDR3 protein: CASSRTTLEETQYF
J gene: TRBJ2-5
clone size: few
D gene: -
V gene: TRBV7-3

CDR3 DNA: TGTGCCAGCAGCCCCCTGTACGGGGAGCTGTTTTTT
CDR3 protein: CASSPLYGELFF
J gene: TRBJ2-2
clone size: -
D gene: -
V gene: TRBV7-9

CDR3 DNA: TGCAGCGTTGAAGGAACAGGGATAAGGAGCTATGGCTACACCTTC
CDR3 protein: CSVEGTGIRSYGYTF
J gene: TRBJ1-2
clone size: many
D gene: -
V gene: TRBV29-1

CDR3 DNA: TGTGCCAGCTCCCAAGGGTCATGGGAAGCTAACTATGGCGACACCTTC
CDR3 protein: CASSQGSWEANYGDTF
J gene: TRBJ1-2
clone size: -
D gene: -
V gene: TRBV3-1

CDR3 DNA: TGTGCCAGCAGCTTAAGGGCCCCACACAGGGGGCTCGATCGGGCTTTCTTT
CDR3 protein: CASSLRAPHRGLDRAFF
J gene: TRBJ1-1
clone size: many
D gene: TRBD1
V gene: TRBV7-8

CDR3 DNA: TGTGCCAGCAGCTTGGACTACCCTACCGGGGAGCTGTTTTTT
CDR3 protein: CASSLDYPTGELFF
J gene: TRBJ2-2
clone size: many
D gene: -
V gene: TRBV7-3

CDR3 DNA: TGCGCCAGCAGCTTTATCCCGGGGCGTTGGACTGAGCAGTTCTTC
CDR3 protein: CASSFIPGRWTEQFF
J gene: TRBJ2-1
clone size: many
D gene: -
V gene: TRBV5-1

CDR3 DNA: TGTGCCAGCAGCTGGGGACAATTATACAATGAGCAGTTCTTC
CDR3 protein: CASSWGQLYNEQFF
J gene: TRBJ2-1
clone size: many
D gene: -
V gene: TRBV5-6

CDR3 DNA: TGCGCCAGCCACTCTCCCGGGACAGGAGCCTACGAGCAGTACTTC
CDR3 protein: CASHSPGTGAYEQYF
J gene: TRBJ2-7
clone size: many
D gene: TRBD1
V gene: TRBV5-1

CDR3 DNA: TGTGCCAGCAGCTTAGGCGACGGTAGCTCCTACAATGAGCAGTTCTTC
CDR3 protein: CASSLGDGSSYNEQFF
J gene: TRBJ2-1
clone size: many
D gene: -
V gene: TRBV7-9

CDR3 DNA: TGTGCCAGCAGCCAAGTGGGCAGGAACACTGAAGCTTTCTTT
CDR3 protein: CASSQVGRNTEAFF
J gene: TRBJ1-1
clone size: many
D gene: -
V gene: TRBV14

CDR3 DNA: TGCAGCGTTGATTTGGACGGCGGGAACACTGAAGCTTTCTTT
CDR3 protein: CSVDLDGGNTEAFF
J gene: TRBJ1-1
clone size: many
D gene: -
V gene: TRBV29-1

CDR3 DNA: TGTGCCAGCAGCGACCGACCCCTGAGGACAGTCAGCAATCAGCCCCAGCATTTT
CDR3 protein: CASSDRPLRTVSNQPQHF
J gene: TRBJ1-5
clone size: many
D gene: -
V gene: TRBV9

CDR3 DNA: TGTGCCAGCAGTGGTCTAGCGGGGGCAAACACCGGGGAGCTGTTTTTT
CDR3 protein: CASSGLAGANTGELFF
J gene: TRBJ2-2
clone size: many
D gene: TRBD2
V gene: TRBV7-9

CDR3 DNA: TGTGCCAGCTCCCGACCATTCACAGATACGCAGTATTTT
CDR3 protein: CASSRPFTDTQYF
J gene: TRBJ2-3
clone size: many
D gene: -
V gene: TRBV28

CDR3 DNA: TGTGCCAGCCCCAACAGGACGGGGGGCACCTACAATGAGCAGTTCTTC
CDR3 protein: CASPNRTGGTYNEQFF
J gene: TRBJ2-1
clone size: many
D gene: -
V gene: TRBV7-2

CDR3 DNA: TGCAGTGCCCCCAGCGGGGGGGCCGCTGAGCAGTTCTTC
CDR3 protein: CSAPSGGAAEQFF
J gene: TRBJ2-1
clone size: -
D gene: TRBD2
V gene: TRBV20-1

CDR3 DNA: TGTGCCAGCAAACCCGGGGACAGGCGTAATGAAAAACTGTTTTTT
CDR3 protein: CASKPGDRRNEKLFF
J gene: TRBJ1-4
clone size: many
D gene: TRBD1
V gene: TRBV28

CDR3 DNA: TGTGCCAGCAGTCCTTTCAGGGGAGGTGAGCAGTTCTTC
CDR3 protein: CASSPFRGGEQFF
J gene: TRBJ2-1
clone size: many
D gene: -
V gene: TRBV6-1

CDR3 DNA: TGTGCCAGCAGCTTAGAACGGGAGACTGAAGCTTTCTTT
CDR3 protein: CASSLERETEAFF
J gene: TRBJ1-1
clone size: many
D gene: -
V gene: TRBV7-2